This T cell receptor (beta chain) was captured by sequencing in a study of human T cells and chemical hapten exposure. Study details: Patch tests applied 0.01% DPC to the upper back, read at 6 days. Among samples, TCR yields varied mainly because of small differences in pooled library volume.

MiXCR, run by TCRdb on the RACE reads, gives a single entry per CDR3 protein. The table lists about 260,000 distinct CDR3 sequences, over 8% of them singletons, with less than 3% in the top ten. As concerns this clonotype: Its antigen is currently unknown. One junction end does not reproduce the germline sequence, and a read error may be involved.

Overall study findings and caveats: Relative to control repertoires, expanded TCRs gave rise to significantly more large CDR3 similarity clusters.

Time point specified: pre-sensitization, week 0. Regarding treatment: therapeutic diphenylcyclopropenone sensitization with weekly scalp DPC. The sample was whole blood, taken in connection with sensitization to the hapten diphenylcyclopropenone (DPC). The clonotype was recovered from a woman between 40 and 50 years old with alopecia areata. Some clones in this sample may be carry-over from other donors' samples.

CDR3 sequence: CAISSWTGGGYGYTF. In DNA form, the CDR3 reads TGTGCCATCAGCTCCTGGACAGGGGGCGGCTATGGCTACACCTTC. The rearrangement joins TRBV13 to TRBJ1-2; 11 bases align to TRBD1. Germline CDR1 reads PRHDT; CDR2 reads FYEKMQ (reference sequence). CDR3 size: 15 residues.